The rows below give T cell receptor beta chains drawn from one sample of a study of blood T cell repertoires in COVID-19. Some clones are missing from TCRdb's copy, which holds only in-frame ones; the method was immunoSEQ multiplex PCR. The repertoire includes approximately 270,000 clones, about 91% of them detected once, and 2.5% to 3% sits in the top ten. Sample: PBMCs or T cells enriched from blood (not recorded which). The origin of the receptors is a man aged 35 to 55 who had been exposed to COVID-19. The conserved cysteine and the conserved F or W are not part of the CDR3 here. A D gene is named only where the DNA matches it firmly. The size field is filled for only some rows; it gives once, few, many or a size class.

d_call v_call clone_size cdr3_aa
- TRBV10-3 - AIRQDPYNEQF
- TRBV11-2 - ASSALQGRGDGYT
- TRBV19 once ATALGLGTEAF
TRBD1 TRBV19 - ASSIRQGNTGELF
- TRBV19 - ASSSLVNEQF
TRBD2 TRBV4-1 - ASSQPWTSGRMETQY
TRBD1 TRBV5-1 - ASSSGQGAYTEAF
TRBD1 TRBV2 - AIGQGYGYT
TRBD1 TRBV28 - ANTRTGGTEAF
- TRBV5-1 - ASSVQENTEAF
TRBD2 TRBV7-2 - ASSQSLAGRDTQY
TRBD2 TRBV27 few ASSQLGLAGAGEQY
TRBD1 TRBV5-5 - ASSYDRGGYT
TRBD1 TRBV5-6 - ASSLRDSGGKLF
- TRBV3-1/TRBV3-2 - ASSQVGAGELF
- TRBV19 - ASSIVLEYEQY
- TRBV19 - ASSTGLLPPENQPQH
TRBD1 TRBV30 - AWGTGQGGTEAF
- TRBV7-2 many ASSLSVFTQF
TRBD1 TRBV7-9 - ASSPGQSGYGYT
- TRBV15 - ATSRDPAGNQPQH
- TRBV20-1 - SARIPETQY
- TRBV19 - ASSTPQGRLLYSNQPQH
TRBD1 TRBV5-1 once ASSTGTGPNQPQH
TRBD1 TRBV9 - ASSVDGDRVSDEQF
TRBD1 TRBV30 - ACRPGQGVLDTQY
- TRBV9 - ASSGGPTPTGELF
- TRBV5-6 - ASSWETGSRVDEQY
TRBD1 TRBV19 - ASRRDSGTGVLQPQH
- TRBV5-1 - ASSFEETQY
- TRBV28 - ASSSQRGTNEKLF
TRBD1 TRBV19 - ASSTTGFRGTDTQY
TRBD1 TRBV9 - ASSETGTGGSGANVLT
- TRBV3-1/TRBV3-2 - ASSQSGSTDTQY
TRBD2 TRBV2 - ASSRRLAGVVF
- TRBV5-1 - ASSLESSYGYT
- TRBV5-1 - ASSLAGGDSGNTIY
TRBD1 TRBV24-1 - ATSDPRDRGHEQF
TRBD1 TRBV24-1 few ATSDATGLRADTQY
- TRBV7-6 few ASSPRQATNEKLF
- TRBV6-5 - ASSYSSLSNQF
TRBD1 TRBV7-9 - ASSPAGTEATGELF
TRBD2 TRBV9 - ASNAGDHWGEQF
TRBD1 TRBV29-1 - SSRQGAWEAF
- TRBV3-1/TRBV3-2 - ASSQEMVQGANEQF
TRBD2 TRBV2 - ARDLRLAGPRDEQF
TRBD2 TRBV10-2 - ASSQRLAARMDTQY
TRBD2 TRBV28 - ASSEFGPSGDTQY